Following are 26 T cell receptor beta chains from one sample sequenced in a study of lymphopenia after photon versus proton radiotherapy (dated by TCRdb to about 2019). Libraries were built with the immunoSEQ multiplex PCR assay. Imported from immuneACCESS, the table was reduced by TCRdb to in-frame sequences with V and J called. These copies leave out some clones; in studies compared against another copy, an unresolved V gene accounts for under half, and the cause of the remainder is not known. This sample lists some 20,000 clones; around 89% were detected once. Together, the top ten hold around 10% of the sample. Sequenced here: peripheral blood, sampled from a patient treated with proton-based radiotherapy. These receptors were obtained from a man older than 75 with esophageal cancer.

The chain couples TRBV10-3 to TRBJ2-1; D is perhaps TRBD1 (5 bases). The CDR3 has 14 amino acids. Per the germline V gene, CDR1 is ENHRY and CDR2 is SYGVKD. The ends were cut back, 6 bases at V and 8 bases at J, with 17 bases in the middle. The CDR3 bases are TGTGCCATCAGAAGGGGTTATGGGGATGATGAGCAGTTCTTC. Its translation: CAIRRGYGDDEQFF.

This clone is a singleton in its sample. V usage is TRBV7-8 and J usage is TRBJ1-1; D is unclear. Between the trimmed V and J ends, which lost 1 base and 0 bases, there was a span of 6 bases. CDR3 length: 14 residues. The germline CDR1 and CDR2 sequences are SGHVS and FQNEAQ. In nucleotides, the CDR3 is TGTGCCAGCAGCTTAGTAAGCCTGAACACTGAAGCTTTCTTT. This translates into CASSLVSLNTEAFF. The whole variable domain, remainder taken from reference TRBV7-8 and TRBJ1-1, is GAGVSQSPRYKVAKRGQDVALRCDPISGHVSLFWYQQALGQGPEFLTYFQNEAQLDKSGLPSDRFFAERPEGSVSTLKIQRTQQEDSAVYLCASSLVSLNTEAFFGQGTRLTVV.

This chain uses TRBV19 with TRBJ2-1; D is unclear. Trimming took off 2 bases at V and 5 bases at J, with 7 bases between the two ends. The CDR3 totals 13 residues. Germline V lookup: CDR1 LNHDA, CDR2 SQIVND (reference sequence). CDR3 amino acids: CASSIPADNEQFF. The CDR3 nucleotides are TGTGCCAGTAGTATACCGGCCGACAATGAGCAGTTCTTC.

This clone was seen a handful of times. The gene calls are TRBV13 and TRBJ2-2; 9 bases agree with TRBD2. Germline loops: CDR1 PRHDT, CDR2 FYEKMQ (reference sequence). The junction had 2 bases not matched to a gene; V was cut back by 2 bases and J by 7 bases. The CDR3 totals 14 residues. The CDR3 nucleotides read TGTGCCAGCAGCTTACTAGCGGGAATCGGGGAGCTGTTTTTT. It yields the protein CASSLLAGIGELFF.

The chain joins TRBV7-2 to TRBJ2-3; 12 bases map to TRBD2. Looked up from germline, CDR1 is SGHTA and CDR2 is FQGNSA. V lost 2 bases to trimming and J lost 5 bases; unmatched junction nucleotides: 14. The CDR3 has 19 residues. The CDR3 reads CASSLRLVLAGGRQDTQYF. In nucleotides, the CDR3 is TGTGCCAGCAGCTTAAGATTAGTCCTAGCGGGAGGGAGGCAAGATACGCAGTATTTT.

The genes are TRBV13 and TRBJ2-1, with 11 positions matching TRBD2. CDR3 length equals 16 residues. The germline CDR1 and CDR2 sequences are PRHDT and FYEKMQ (reference sequence). J was trimmed by 6 bases and V by 5 bases; bases with no gene match: 9. The CDR3 reads CASSPPSGRLPNEQFF. DNA for the CDR3: TGTGCCAGCAGCCCCCCTAGCGGGAGGCTCCCCAATGAGCAGTTCTTC.

The chain has TRBV4-1 and TRBJ1-2; a possible D gene is TRBD1 (5 bases). The CDR3 is 15 residues long. Trimming pared 0 bases from V and 7 bases from J, leaving 15 bases between. The V gene's germline CDR1 is MGHRA and CDR2 YSYEKL. Here the CDR3 reads CASSQDGRDVIGYTF. CDR3 bases: TGCGCCAGCAGCCAAGATGGGCGGGACGTTATTGGCTACACCTTC.

The CDR3 DNA follows: TGTGCCAGCAGCTTGGTACAGGGGTCCTACGAGCAGTACTTC. Encoded protein: CASSLVQGSYEQYF. This chain uses TRBV11-2 with TRBJ2-7; 7 bases map to TRBD1. Looked up from germline, CDR1 is SGHAT and CDR2 is FQNNGV. This CDR3 is built from 14 residues. V lost 3 bases to trimming and J lost 1 base; unmatched junction nucleotides: 3.

The chain employs TRBV9 and TRBJ2-7; 8 positions match TRBD2. With V trimmed by 2 bases and J by 4 bases, 5 bases remained unmatched. This CDR3 contains 14 residues. Per germline, CDR1 SGDLS and CDR2 YYNGEE. The chain's CDR3 is CASSVGRAGYEQYF. The CDR3 nucleotides are TGTGCCAGCAGCGTCGGGAGGGCCGGGTACGAGCAGTACTTC. Supplemented by reference TRBV9 and TRBJ2-7, the full variable domain reads DSGVTQTPKHLITATGQRVTLRCSPRSGDLSVYWYQQSLDQGLQFLIQYYNGEERAKGNILERFSAQQFPDLHSELNLSSLELGDSALYFCASSVGRAGYEQYFGPGTRLTVT.

The gene calls are TRBV30 and TRBJ1-4; TRBD1 might be the D (5 bases). Germline CDR1 is GTSNPN and CDR2 is SVGIG (reference sequence). This CDR3 is 12 amino acids long. V lost 8 bases to trimming and J lost 4 bases, with 11 bases between them. CDR3 residues: CAHSRVNEKLFF. The CDR3 region has the DNA TGTGCCCACTCCAGGGTTAATGAAAAACTGTTTTTT.

The V and J genes are TRBV7-6 and TRBJ1-2; the D is unclear. Germline V gene data show CDR1 as SGHVS and CDR2 as FNYEAQ. Trimming stripped 5 bases from V and 3 bases from J, with 10 bases between. The CDR3 runs 13 residues. The CDR3 DNA reads TGTGCCAGCAGCGGCCGACACGACTATGGCTACACCTTC. This gives the protein CASSGRHDYGYTF.

The chain has TRBV10-1 and TRBJ1-1; D not certain. Germline V gene lookup returns CDR1 WNHNN and CDR2 SYGVQD (reference sequence). The CDR3 loop spans 15 amino acids. Trimming left V 6 bases short and J 2 bases short, with 16 bases between. As DNA, the CDR3 is TGCGCCAGCAGCCTCGGAGGTACGGGTAACACTGAAGCTTTCTTT. Protein: CASSLGGTGNTEAFF.

This chain connects TRBV6-5 to TRBJ1-2; 8 bases align to TRBD1. Germline V lookup: CDR1 MNHEY, CDR2 SVGAGI. There are 15 residues in the CDR3. The V and J ends lost 5 bases and 7 bases, in that order; junction bases with no gene match: 12. CDR3 region: CASSQRQGWQSGYTF. The CDR3 DNA reads TGTGCCAGCAGTCAAAGACAGGGGTGGCAGAGTGGCTACACCTTC.

This clone was recorded once. The V and J genes are TRBV5-1 and TRBJ2-3; D uncertain. Germline CDR1 is SGHRS and CDR2 is YFSETQ. V gave up 4 bases and J gave up 4 bases, with 10 bases separating them. This CDR3 has 13 residues. The CDR3 loop reads CASSLQSADTQYF. CDR3 nucleotides: TGCGCCAGCAGCCTTCAAAGCGCAGATACGCAGTATTTT.

This clone was counted only a few times. The chain employs TRBV9 and TRBJ1-2, with D possibly TRBD1 on 5 matching bases. Germline V lookup: CDR1 SGDLS, CDR2 YYNGEE. Trimming left V 3 bases short and J 4 bases short, with 7 bases between. The CDR3 extends over 12 amino acids. The CDR3: CASSGGVYGYTF. CDR3 coding DNA: TGTGCCAGCAGCGGAGGGGTCTATGGCTACACCTTC.

The chain joins TRBV7-2 to TRBJ1-1; D is unclear. CDR3 length equals 13 residues. V was shortened by 7 bases and J by 3 bases, with 12 bases between the two germline ends. Germline V gives CDR1 SGHTA, CDR2 FQGNSA. CDR3 sequence (DNA): TGTGCCAGCACCGCGATGACTTACACTGAAGCTTTCTTT. Translation: CASTAMTYTEAFF.

The table lists this clone with a few counts. The rearrangement uses TRBV19 and TRBJ1-1; no clear D gene. There are 14 residues in the CDR3. V gave up 10 bases and J gave up 3 bases, with 18 bases separating them. Per germline, CDR1 LNHDA and CDR2 SQIVND (reference sequence). As DNA, the CDR3 is TGTGCCATTCGATCTCAGGACGGTCACACTGAAGCTTTCTTT. Its protein is CAIRSQDGHTEAFF.

The chain is built from TRBV7-9 and TRBJ2-1, with D unclear. Germline V gene sequence: CDR1 SEHNR, CDR2 FQNEAQ (reference sequence). V lost 3 bases and J 8 bases, leaving 11 bases between the germline ends. CDR3 length: 13 amino acids. CDR3 nucleotide sequence: TGTGCCAGCAGCTTTTACAGAGGCCATGAGCAGTTCTTC. The encoded protein is CASSFYRGHEQFF.

V gene TRBV27 combines with J gene TRBJ1-5; the D is unclear. The CDR3 has 12 residues. V was pared by 4 bases and J by 6 bases, with 7 bases between. Germline V gene lookup returns CDR1 MNHEY and CDR2 SMNVEV (reference sequence). The CDR3 DNA sequence: TGTGCCAGCAGTTACCTCGGTCAGCCCCAGCATTTT. This translates into CASSYLGQPQHF.

The table lists this clone with a count of one. The rearrangement uses TRBV19 and TRBJ1-5, with TRBD1 matching over 7 bases. The CDR3 sequence is 14 residues long. Germline V gives CDR1 LNHDA, CDR2 SQIVND (reference sequence). With 7 bases clipped from V and 1 base from J, the junction kept 4 bases outside the gene matches. The CDR3 DNA follows: TGTGCCAGTACCCCGGGACAGAGCAATCAGCCCCAGCATTTT. Protein: CASTPGQSNQPQHF.

The rearrangement uses TRBV18 and TRBJ2-5, with D perhaps TRBD2 (5 bases). The CDR3 has 12 residues. V dropped 3 bases and J dropped 5 bases, with 7 bases sitting between them. CDR1 and CDR2 from the germline V gene are KGHSH and LQKENI. CDR3 DNA: TGTGCCAGCTCACCCGGCGGGGAGACCCAGTACTTC. Protein: CASSPGGETQYF. Full variable domain (missing parts from reference TRBV18 and TRBJ2-5): NAGVMQNPRHLVRRRGQEARLRCSPMKGHSHVYWYRQLPEEGLKFMVYLQKENIIDESGMPKERFSAEFPKEGPSILRIQQVVRGDSAAYFCASSPGGETQYFGPGTRLLVL.

V usage is TRBV6-6 and J usage is TRBJ2-1; no definite D call. This CDR3 comprises 14 residues. V was shortened by 6 bases and J by 8 bases, with 17 bases between the two germline ends. The V gene's germline CDR1 is MNHNY and CDR2 SVGAGI (reference sequence). The CDR3 nucleotides read TGTGCCAGCAGACGCCTTAACCCCAAGGATGAGCAGTTCTTC. Residues: CASRRLNPKDEQFF.

With respect to this clone: Here the CDR3 omits its conserved ending phenylalanine or tryptophan, so a read error is the likely source. This chain links TRBV7-9 with TRBJ1-2, with TRBD1 as a possible D gene (5 bases). V gave up 5 bases and J gave up 4 bases, with 11 bases separating them. The CDR3 runs to 13 residues. Germline loops: CDR1 SEHNR, CDR2 FQNEAQ (reference sequence). The CDR3 coding sequence is TGTGCCAGCAGCGTCGCGGGGGGCTATGGCTACACCCTC. As protein: CASSVAGGYGYTL.

The J gene is TRBJ1-1, the V gene TRBV4-2; D ambiguous. V was pared by 0 bases and J by 4 bases, with 9 bases between. The CDR3 runs 14 residues. CDR1 and CDR2 (germline): LGHNA, YNFKEQ. The DNA of the CDR3 is TGTGCCAGCAGCCAAGATCCGGGAGTCACTGAAGCTTTCTTT. Amino acid sequence: CASSQDPGVTEAFF.

The CDR3 DNA is TGTGCCACCAGCAGGGATGGGGGTGGCTACACCTTC. It codes for CATSRDGGGYTF. The chain carries TRBV15 and TRBJ1-2; D possibly corresponds to TRBD1 (5 bases). The ends were cut back, 3 bases at V and 7 bases at J, with 9 bases in the middle. CDR3 length equals 12 residues. Germline lookup yields CDR1 LNHNV and CDR2 YYDKDF (reference sequence).

The rearrangement uses TRBV2 and TRBJ2-1; weak D call: TRBD1 (6 bases). The length of the CDR3 is 13 residues. Germline CDR1 reads SNHLY; CDR2 reads FYNNEI. The V and J ends lost 5 bases and 6 bases respectively, with 11 bases between them. In DNA form, the CDR3 reads TGTGCCAGCAGTACGGTCAGGGGCAATGAGCAGTTCTTC. This codes for CASSTVRGNEQFF.